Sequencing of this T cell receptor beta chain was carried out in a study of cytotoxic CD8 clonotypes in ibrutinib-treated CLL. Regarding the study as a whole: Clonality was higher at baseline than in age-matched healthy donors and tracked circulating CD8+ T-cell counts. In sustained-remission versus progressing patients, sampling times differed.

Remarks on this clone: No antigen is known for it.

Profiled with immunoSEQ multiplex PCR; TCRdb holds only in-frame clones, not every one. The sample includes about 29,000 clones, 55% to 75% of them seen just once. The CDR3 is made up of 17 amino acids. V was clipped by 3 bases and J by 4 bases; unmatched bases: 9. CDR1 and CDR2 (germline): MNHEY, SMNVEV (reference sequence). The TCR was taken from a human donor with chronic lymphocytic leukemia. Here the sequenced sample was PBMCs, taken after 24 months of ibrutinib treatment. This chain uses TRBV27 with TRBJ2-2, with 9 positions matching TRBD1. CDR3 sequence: CASSFPRRQGGTGELFF. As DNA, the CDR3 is TGTGCCAGCAGTTTCCCCCGTCGACAGGGGGGCACCGGGGAGCTGTTTTTT.